Presented here are 5 T cell receptor beta chains from one specimen sequenced in a study of cytomegalovirus exposure and HLA in healthy donors (dated by TCRdb to 2016 to 2017). Receptors were amplified or captured by the immunoSEQ multiplex PCR assay. For the multiplex PCR, a mixture combining 60 forward primers for TCR Vbeta segments and 13 reverse primers for TCR Jbeta segments was used. Sourced from immuneACCESS, this table was stored by TCRdb with only in-frame sequences that have V and J called. A share of the clones is absent; for the studies checked, an unresolved V gene accounts for under half, and the remainder has no known explanation. A total of about 120,000 clones appear in this sample, around 74% of them only once. Approximately 30% of the sample comes from the top ten. Specimen: PBMCs. All receptors come from a man between 60 and 75 years old in good health and CMV-seropositive.

The chain is built from TRBV18 and TRBJ2-3; 8 nucleotides align to TRBD2. This CDR3 is built from 16 residues. CDR1 KGHSH and CDR2 LQKENI come from the germline V gene. J gave up 3 bases and V 0 bases, and 5 bases lay outside the gene matches. CDR3 in DNA: TGTGCCAGCTCACCACCGTTTTTAGCGGGGACAGATACGCAGTATTTT. Translated, it gives CASSPPFLAGTDTQYF. The full variable domain, rest sourced from reference TRBV18 and TRBJ2-3, is NAGVMQNPRHLVRRRGQEARLRCSPMKGHSHVYWYRQLPEEGLKFMVYLQKENIIDESGMPKERFSAEFPKEGPSILRIQQVVRGDSAAYFCASSPPFLAGTDTQYFGPGTRLTVL.

The chain carries TRBV5-4 and TRBJ2-2; 15 bases agree with TRBD2. CDR3 length: 19 amino acids. V shed 4 bases and J 5 bases; nucleotides not matched to a gene: 12. Germline V CDR1 and CDR2: SGHNT, YYREEE (reference sequence). The CDR3 nucleotides are TGTGCCAGCAGCCCCGGGCCCCCGGGACTAGCGGGGGGAACCGGGGAGCTGTTTTTT. Translating gives CASSPGPPGLAGGTGELFF. The variable domain in full, with the rest retrieved from reference TRBV5-4 and TRBJ2-2, is ETGVTQSPTHLIKTRGQQVTLRCSSQSGHNTVSWYQQALGQGPQFIFQYYREEENGRGNFPPRFSGLQFPNYSSELNVNALELDDSALYLCASSPGPPGLAGGTGELFFGEGSRLTVL.

The V call is TRBV5-1, the J call TRBJ2-3; 12 bases map to TRBD2. Germline loops: CDR1 SGHRS, CDR2 YFSETQ. The V gene end was trimmed by 4 bases and the J gene end by 8 bases; junction bases not matched to a gene: 8. The CDR3 loop spans 15 amino acids. For the CDR3, the DNA is TGCGCCAGCAGCCCCGGCCTAGCGGGAGGGGGTACGCAGTATTTT. This encodes CASSPGLAGGGTQYF.

V and J are TRBV7-9 and TRBJ2-7; 9 nucleotides align to TRBD2. CDR1 is SEHNR and CDR2 is FQNEAQ in the germline V gene (reference sequence). V lost 2 bases to trimming and J lost 0 bases; unmatched junction nucleotides: 8. This CDR3 spans 17 amino acids. CDR3 residues: CASSLRRREGHSYEQYF. As DNA, the CDR3 is TGTGCCAGCAGCTTAAGAAGGCGGGAGGGCCACTCCTACGAGCAGTACTTC.

The V call is TRBV9, the J call TRBJ2-2; TRBD2 is a possible D gene (5 bases). V lost 6 bases and J lost 4, with 13 bases in between. Germline CDR1 and CDR2: SGDLS and YYNGEE. The CDR3 spans 14 residues. The CDR3 sequence: CASNVGGGTGELFF. The CDR3 DNA is TGTGCCAGCAACGTCGGCGGAGGCACCGGGGAGCTGTTTTTT.